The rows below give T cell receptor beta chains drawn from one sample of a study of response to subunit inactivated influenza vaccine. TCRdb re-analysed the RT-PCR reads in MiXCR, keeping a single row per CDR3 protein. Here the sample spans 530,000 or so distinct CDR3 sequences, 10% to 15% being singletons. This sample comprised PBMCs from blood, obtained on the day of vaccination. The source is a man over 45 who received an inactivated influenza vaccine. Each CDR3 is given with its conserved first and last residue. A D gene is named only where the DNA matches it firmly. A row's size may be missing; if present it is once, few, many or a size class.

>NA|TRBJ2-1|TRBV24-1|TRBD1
CATSDLTGDGNEQFF
TGTGCCACCAGTGATTTAACAGGGGATGGCAATGAGCAGTTCTTC
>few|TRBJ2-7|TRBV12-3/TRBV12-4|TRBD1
CASSKTGGSQQYF
TGTGCCAGCAGCAAGACAGGGGGTAGTCAGCAGTACTTC
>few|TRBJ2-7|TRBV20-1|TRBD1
CSARESGQGLYEQYF
TGCAGTGCTAGAGAATCGGGACAGGGCTTATACGAGCAGTACTTC
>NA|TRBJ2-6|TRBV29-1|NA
CSVATFSGANVLTF
TGCAGCGTGGCGACCTTCTCTGGGGCCAACGTCCTGACTTTC
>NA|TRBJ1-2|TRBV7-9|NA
CASSFETYGYTF
TGTGCCAGCAGCTTTGAGACCTATGGCTACACCTTC
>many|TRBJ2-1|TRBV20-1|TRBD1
CSAEDRYNEQFF
TGCAGTGCGGAGGACAGGTACAATGAGCAGTTCTTC
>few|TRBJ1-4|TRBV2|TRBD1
CASSGQGAVGQNEKLFF
TGTGCCAGCAGTGGACAGGGGGCGGTTGGGCAGAATGAAAAACTGTTTTTT
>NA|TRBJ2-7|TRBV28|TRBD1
CANKRQGAREQYF
TGTGCCAACAAGAGGCAGGGGGCGAGGGAGCAGTACTTC
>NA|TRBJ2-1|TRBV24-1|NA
CATSEGGRGNEQFF
TGTGCCACCAGTGAAGGGGGAAGGGGCAATGAGCAGTTCTTC
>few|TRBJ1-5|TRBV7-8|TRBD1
CASSSTYRGQGQPQHF
TGTGCCAGCAGCTCAACCTACAGGGGACAAGGTCAGCCCCAGCATTTT
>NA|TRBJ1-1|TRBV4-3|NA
CASSQDWGTEAFF
TGCGCCAGCAGCCAAGATTGGGGTACTGAAGCTTTCTTT
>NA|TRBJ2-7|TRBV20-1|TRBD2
CSARDSLALAGGSTYEQYF
TGCAGTGCTAGAGATTCTCTCGCACTAGCGGGAGGGTCCACCTACGAGCAGTACTTC
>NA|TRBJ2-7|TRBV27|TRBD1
CASSLSYRGPYEQYF
TGTGCCAGCAGTTTATCGTATAGGGGGCCCTACGAGCAGTACTTC
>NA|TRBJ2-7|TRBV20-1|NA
CSARMAGAYEQYF
TGCAGTGCTAGAATGGCGGGGGCTTACGAGCAGTACTTC
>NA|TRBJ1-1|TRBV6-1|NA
CASSPLAGDGEAFF
TGTGCCAGCAGTCCCCTGGCAGGGGATGGTGAAGCTTTCTTT
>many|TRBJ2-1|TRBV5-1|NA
CASSLLAGSYNEQFF
TGCGCCAGCAGCTTACTGGCGGGCTCCTACAATGAGCAGTTCTTC
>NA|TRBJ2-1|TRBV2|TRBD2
CASRPRGGYEQFF
TGTGCCAGCAGACCACGGGGGGGTTATGAGCAGTTCTTC
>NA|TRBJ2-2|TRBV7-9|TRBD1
CASSLDQRRPGGGELFF
TGTGCCAGCAGCTTAGACCAGCGGAGGCCAGGGGGCGGGGAGCTGTTTTTT
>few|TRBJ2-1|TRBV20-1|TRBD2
CSARDGSTRLAGVASEQFF
TGCAGTGCTAGAGACGGTTCCACTCGACTAGCGGGAGTGGCTAGTGAGCAGTTCTTC
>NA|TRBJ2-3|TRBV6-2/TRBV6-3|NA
CASSYISGAPTDTQYF
TGTGCCAGCAGTTACATTAGCGGAGCTCCCACAGATACGCAGTATTTT
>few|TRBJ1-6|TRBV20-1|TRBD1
CSARNHRQGENSPLHF
TGCAGTGCTAGGAACCATCGACAGGGGGAGAATTCACCCCTCCACTTT
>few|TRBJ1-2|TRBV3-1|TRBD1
CASSSRPGQGKDGYTF
TGTGCCAGCAGTTCGAGACCGGGACAGGGGAAAGATGGCTACACCTTC
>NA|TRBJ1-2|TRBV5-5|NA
CASSLAEVGYTF
TGTGCCAGCAGCTTGGCCGAGGTTGGCTACACCTTC
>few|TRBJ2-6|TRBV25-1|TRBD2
CASRATGRAGANVLTF
TGTGCCAGCAGGGCCACGGGGAGGGCCGGGGCCAACGTCCTGACTTTC
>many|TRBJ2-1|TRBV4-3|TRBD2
CASSQTSGGAGEQFF
TGCGCCAGCAGCCAAACTAGCGGGGGGGCAGGTGAGCAGTTCTTC
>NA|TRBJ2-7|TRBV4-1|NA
CASSQEMAGAYEQYF
TGCGCCAGCAGCCAGGAGATGGCAGGGGCCTACGAGCAGTACTTC
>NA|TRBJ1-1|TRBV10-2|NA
CASSESAGSNTEAFF
TGCGCCAGCAGTGAGTCGGCCGGCTCGAACACTGAAGCTTTCTTT
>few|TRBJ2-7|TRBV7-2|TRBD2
CASSSRLAGGVSYEQYF
TGTGCCAGCAGCTCTAGGCTAGCGGGGGGCGTCTCCTACGAGCAGTACTTC
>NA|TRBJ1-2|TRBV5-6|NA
CASSKNRQIVGYTF
TGTGCCAGCAGCAAAAACCGACAGATCGTTGGCTACACCTTC
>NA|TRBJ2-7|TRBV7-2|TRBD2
CASSSRTSGGGFVQYF
TGTGCCAGCAGCTCCCGGACTAGCGGGGGGGGTTTTGTGCAGTACTTC
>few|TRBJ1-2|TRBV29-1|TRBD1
CSVEPQGEGLNYGYTF
TGCAGCGTTGAACCACAGGGGGAAGGGCTGAACTATGGCTACACCTTC